Sequencing of this TCR beta chain was carried out in a study of blood T cell repertoires in COVID-19. The CDR3 totals 14 residues. The ends were cut back, 3 bases at V and 1 base at J, with 9 bases in the middle. Germline lookup yields CDR1 MGHRA and CDR2 YSYEKL. Original analysis: Reference gene primer amplification in the assay estimated nucleated cell counts. The assay was immunoSEQ multiplex PCR, and TCRdb's table has in-frame clones only and misses some. V, J and clone size are those of that table, while D and trimming were read from the DNA. Seen here are under 450,000 clones, around 89% observed once, and the top ten hold around 1.5%.

Sample: peripheral blood. This sequence originates from a woman aged 40 to 55 with COVID-19, enrolled during active disease. The chain combines TRBV4-1 with TRBJ1-2; TRBD1 might be the D (6 bases). The DNA of the CDR3 is TGCGCCAGCAGCCACCAGGGGATTAACTATGGCTACACCTTC. This translates into CASSHQGINYGYTF.